Below are 27 T cell receptor beta chains sequenced from a single sample in a study of cytomegalovirus exposure and HLA in healthy donors. Vbeta (60) and Jbeta (13) primers were used in the PCR. Sequenced by immunoSEQ multiplex PCR; TCRdb stores in-frame clones only, minus some. The table includes roughly 130,000 clones, 70% to 90% detected once. Sequenced material: PBMCs. These receptors were collected from a woman aged 40-49 years in good health and CMV-seronegative.

Remarks on this clone: Other nucleotide sequences from this sample produce the same CDR3. The rearrangement joins TRBV5-1 to TRBJ1-1; 7 bases are shared with TRBD1. This CDR3 comprises 14 residues. The J segment lost 5 bases and the V segment lost 0 bases, leaving 4 bases of the junction unmatched. Germline CDR1 and CDR2: SGHRS and YFSETQ. CDR3 in amino acids: CASSLGTGGTEAFF. As DNA, the CDR3 is TGCGCCAGCAGCTTGGGGACAGGCGGTACTGAAGCTTTCTTT.

This rearrangement joins TRBV5-8 to TRBJ2-1; D is perhaps TRBD2 (5 bases). The CDR3 covers 15 residues. Trimming cost V 2 bases and J 4 bases, with 13 bases left between them. Germline V gene sequence: CDR1 SGHTS, CDR2 YDEGEE. CDR3 bases: TGTGCCAGCAGCTTCCGCGGGCTGGGGTACAATGAGCAGTTCTTC. This gives the protein CASSFRGLGYNEQFF. The entire variable domain, with the rest obtained from reference TRBV5-8 and TRBJ2-1, is as follows: EAGVTQSPTHLIKTRGQQATLRCSPISGHTSVYWYQQALGLGLQFLLWYDEGEERNRGNFPPRFSGRQFPNYSSELNVNALELEDSALYLCASSFRGLGYNEQFFGPGTRLTVL.

The chain combines TRBV4-1 with TRBJ2-1; 11 bases are a match to TRBD2. The CDR3 totals 19 residues. The germline CDR1 and CDR2 sequences are MGHRA and YSYEKL. The V and J ends lost 0 bases and 3 bases, in that order; junction bases with no gene match: 10. CDR3 DNA: TGCGCCAGCAGCCAAGACGTCGGTACTAGCGGGAGCCTCTACAATGAGCAGTTCTTC. It translates to CASSQDVGTSGSLYNEQFF.

The chain employs TRBV2 and TRBJ1-1, with 7 bases matching TRBD1. This CDR3 comprises 15 residues. The V gene's germline CDR1 is SNHLY and CDR2 FYNNEI. The V gene end was trimmed by 6 bases and the J gene end by 0 bases; junction bases not matched to a gene: 7. The DNA of the CDR3 is TGTGCCAGCAGCGAGACAGGGCTTATGAACACTGAAGCTTTCTTT. Translation: CASSETGLMNTEAFF.

The table lists this clone with a few counts. Here the CDR3 reads CASNLAGGSYNEQFF. The CDR3, as DNA: TGTGCCAGTAATCTAGCGGGAGGATCATACAATGAGCAGTTCTTC. The chain employs TRBV28 and TRBJ2-1; 11 bases map to TRBD2. This CDR3 has 15 amino acids. V lost 9 bases, J lost 4 bases, and 8 bases stayed unmatched. Germline lookup yields CDR1 MDHEN and CDR2 SYDVKM.

V usage is TRBV19 and J usage is TRBJ2-1; no clear D gene. V was cut by 2 bases and J by 6 bases, with 14 bases left in between. This CDR3 has 15 residues. Per germline, CDR1 LNHDA and CDR2 SQIVND (reference sequence). The CDR3 nucleotides read TGTGCCAGTAGTATATCGGCCTCTACTATCAATGAGCAGTTCTTC. It specifies CASSISASTINEQFF. Using reference TRBV19 and TRBJ2-1 for the parts outside the CDR3, the full variable domain is DGGITQSPKYLFRKEGQNVTLSCEQNLNHDAMYWYRQDPGQGLRLIYYSQIVNDFQKGDIAEGYSVSREKKESFPLTVTSAQKNPTAFYLCASSISASTINEQFFGPGTRLTVL.

The chain's CDR3 is CAWTTGTGGTEAFF. DNA of the CDR3: TGTGCCTGGACTACTGGGACAGGGGGCACTGAAGCTTTCTTT. The J gene is TRBJ1-1, the V gene TRBV30; 11 nucleotides align to TRBD1. The V segment lost 4 bases and the J segment 4 bases; nucleotides outside the gene matches: 5. This CDR3 comprises 14 residues. The germline V gene has CDR1 GTSNPN and CDR2 SVGIG (reference sequence).

This chain uses TRBV7-2 with TRBJ2-3; 9 bases align to TRBD2. The ends lost 11 bases at V and 2 bases at J; junction bases unmatched: 8. The CDR3 totals 14 residues. Germline-derived CDR1 and CDR2 are SGHTA and FQGNSA. Here the CDR3 reads CAAGLALLTDTQYF. The CDR3 nucleotides read TGTGCCGCCGGACTAGCGTTACTCACAGATACGCAGTATTTT.

This chain links TRBV11-3 with TRBJ2-7, with 7 bases lining up with TRBD2. Germline values: CDR1 SGHNT, CDR2 YENEEA. The CDR3 sequence is 15 residues long. Trimming removed 5 bases from V and 0 bases from J; junction bases left unmatched: 7. CDR3 region: CASSRSSGPSYEQYF. In DNA, the CDR3 is TGTGCCAGCAGCCGTTCTAGCGGACCCTCCTACGAGCAGTACTTC.

The chain employs TRBV4-1 and TRBJ2-7; a possible D gene is TRBD1 (6 bases). This CDR3 region has 14 residues. Germline CDR1 MGHRA, CDR2 YSYEKL. Trimming removed 1 base from V and 6 bases from J, with 13 bases in between. CDR3 nucleotide sequence: TGCGCCAGCAGCCAAGGTTGGGGGCCTCTCGAGCAGTACTTC. It yields the protein CASSQGWGPLEQYF.

This chain joins TRBV5-6 and TRBJ2-2; possible D gene TRBD1, 5 bases. The CDR3 loop spans 17 amino acids. Germline CDR1 SGHDT, CDR2 YYEEEE. Trimming took 4 bases from V and 2 from J, leaving 18 bases between them. In DNA form, the CDR3 reads TGTGCCAGCAGCCTCCTGCAGGGAAGTCAAAACACCGGGGAGCTGTTTTTT. Its translation is CASSLLQGSQNTGELFF.

The chain is built from TRBV15 and TRBJ1-1; D might be TRBD1 (5 bases). The germline V and J ends were trimmed by 4 bases and 1 base, with 10 bases remaining between them. This CDR3 is built from 14 residues. CDR1 and CDR2 from the germline V gene are LNHNV and YYDKDF (reference sequence). CDR3 nucleotide sequence: TGTGCCACCAGCACCCAGGGTGGGAACACTGAAGCTTTCTTT. Amino acid sequence: CATSTQGGNTEAFF.

V gene TRBV10-2 combines with J gene TRBJ2-2, with 10 bases that match TRBD2. CDR3 size: 15 residues. V was clipped by 8 bases and J by 8 bases; unmatched bases: 11. Germline V gene data show CDR1 as WSHSY and CDR2 as SAAADI. The CDR3 DNA is TGCGCCAGCGGAATCCTAGCGGGAGTGATAGGGGAGCTGTTTTTT. Its translation is CASGILAGVIGELFF.

CDR3 amino acids: CASSGLGQGGNTIYF. In DNA, the CDR3 is TGTGCCAGCAGTGGACTAGGACAGGGCGGAAACACCATATATTTT. The chain carries TRBV6-5 and TRBJ1-3; TRBD1 matches 8 bases. The CDR3 consists of 15 residues. In germline, CDR1 is MNHEY, CDR2 SVGAGI. With V trimmed by 5 bases and J by 4 bases, 7 bases remained unmatched.

V usage is TRBV7-9 and J usage is TRBJ1-5; D is unclear. V was clipped by 5 bases and J by 5 bases, with 10 bases between them. The CDR3 sequence is 13 residues long. The V gene's germline CDR1 is SEHNR and CDR2 FQNEAQ (reference sequence). The CDR3 here is CASSGDIDQPQHF. The CDR3 DNA follows: TGTGCCAGCAGCGGTGACATCGATCAGCCCCAGCATTTT. Full variable domain (outside the CDR3, taken from reference TRBV7-9 and TRBJ1-5): DTGVSQNPRHKITKRGQNVTFRCDPISEHNRLYWYRQTLGQGPEFLTYFQNEAQLEKSRLLSDRFSAERPKGSFSTLEIQRTEQGDSAMYLCASSGDIDQPQHFGDGTRLSIL.

The CDR3 DNA is TGCGCCAGCAGCCAAGAACTAGTAGCGAACACCGGGGAGCTGTTTTTT. It is translated as CASSQELVANTGELFF. The rearrangement uses TRBV4-3 and TRBJ2-2, with D tentatively TRBD2 (5 bases). V was trimmed by 0 bases and J by 0 bases, leaving 8 bases between them. The CDR3 has 16 residues. In germline, CDR1 is LGHNA, CDR2 YSLEER.

The gene calls are TRBV6-1 and TRBJ2-3; 8 bases match TRBD1. Looked up from germline, CDR1 is MNHNS and CDR2 is SASEGT. Unmatched junction bases numbered 5, after V lost 2 bases and J lost 4 bases. The CDR3 sequence is 15 residues long. Here the CDR3 reads CASSEQGRGPDTQYF. The CDR3 nucleotides are TGTGCCAGCAGTGAACAGGGCAGGGGGCCAGATACGCAGTATTTT.

This chain's CDR3 is CASSPGLALETQYF. CDR3 DNA sequence: TGTGCCAGCAGCCCGGGACTAGCTTTGGAGACCCAGTACTTC. The chain combines TRBV2 with TRBJ2-5; 9 nucleotides match TRBD2. V shed 6 bases and J 5 bases; nucleotides not matched to a gene: 7. The CDR3 is 14 amino acids. CDR1 and CDR2 from the germline V gene are SNHLY and FYNNEI. The variable domain in full, completed from reference TRBV2 and TRBJ2-5, reads EPEVTQTPSHQVTQMGQEVILRCVPISNHLYFYWYRQILGQKVEFLVSFYNNEISEKSEIFDDQFSVERPDGSNFTLKIRSTKLEDSAMYFCASSPGLALETQYFGPGTRLLVL.

The chain carries TRBV9 and TRBJ1-3; D is perhaps TRBD1 (5 bases). This CDR3 is built from 17 residues. Germline V gene sequence: CDR1 SGDLS, CDR2 YYNGEE. Deletions cut 4 bases from V and 4 bases from J, with 21 bases between. CDR3 nucleotides: TGTGCCAGCAGCCTCCAGTCGGGAGGGGCGCAGGGAAACACCATATATTTT. Translated, it gives CASSLQSGGAQGNTIYF.

The rearrangement joins TRBV5-4 to TRBJ2-7; D unclear. There are 15 residues in the CDR3. CDR1 is SGHNT, CDR2 YYREEE, per germline (reference sequence). The V gene lost 0 bases and the J gene lost 4 bases, with 14 bases spanning the gap. Here the CDR3 reads CASSLGSQKLYEQYF. Written as DNA, the CDR3 is TGTGCCAGCAGCTTGGGTTCCCAGAAACTATACGAGCAGTACTTC.

The chain links TRBV28 to TRBJ2-2, with 9 bases identical to TRBD2. The CDR3 runs to 14 residues. The V segment lost 8 bases and the J segment 5 bases; nucleotides outside the gene matches: 6. From germline, CDR1 is MDHEN and CDR2 SYDVKM. CDR3 sequence: CASGLAGATGELFF. In DNA form, the CDR3 reads TGTGCCAGCGGATTAGCGGGAGCTACCGGGGAGCTGTTTTTT.

CDR3 bases: TGTGCCAGCAGTTCGGTGCGGCGGCTTAGGGGGCTCTCCTACGAGCAGTACTTC. Its translation is CASSSVRRLRGLSYEQYF. This rearrangement joins TRBV28 to TRBJ2-7; 7 bases are shared with TRBD1. CDR1 and CDR2 from the germline V gene are MDHEN and SYDVKM. The CDR3 has 18 residues. J gave up 0 bases and V 4 bases, and 15 bases lay outside the gene matches.

Details on this clone: The sample holds other DNA sequences that translate to the same CDR3. CDR3 coding DNA: TGTGCCAGCAGCTTGAGACTAGCGGGAGGAACAGATACGCAGTATTTT. Amino acids: CASSLRLAGGTDTQYF. This sequence joins TRBV5-4 and TRBJ2-3, with 13 bases aligning to TRBD2. The CDR3 covers 16 residues. The junction had 2 bases not matched to a gene; V was cut back by 1 base and J by 3 bases. The germline gives CDR1 SGHNT, CDR2 YYREEE (reference sequence).

This clone was seen more than once but under ten times. V and J are TRBV6-5 and TRBJ1-1, with TRBD1 matching over 7 bases. J was trimmed by 5 bases and V by 0 bases; bases with no gene match: 3. The CDR3 has 14 amino acids. CDR1 and CDR2 from the germline V gene are MNHEY and SVGAGI. The chain's CDR3 is CASSYSNRGTEAFF. DNA for the CDR3: TGTGCCAGCAGTTACTCGAACAGGGGAACTGAAGCTTTCTTT.

The chain combines TRBV4-2 with TRBJ2-1; 14 bases match TRBD2. The V and J ends lost 3 bases and 10 bases, in that order; junction bases with no gene match: 8. Germline V lookup: CDR1 LGHNA, CDR2 YNFKEQ. The CDR3 is 16 amino acids. Here the CDR3 reads CASSQSRLAGGSEQFF. The CDR3 DNA sequence: TGTGCCAGCAGCCAGAGCCGACTAGCGGGGGGGTCAGAGCAGTTCTTC.

The chain uses TRBV7-9 and TRBJ2-7, with 10 bases identical to TRBD2. This CDR3 spans 14 amino acids. The V segment lost 5 bases and the J segment 2 bases; nucleotides outside the gene matches: 3. The germline gives CDR1 SEHNR, CDR2 FQNEAQ (reference sequence). DNA for the CDR3: TGTGCCAGCAGCCCCGGGACTAGCGCCTACGAGCAGTACTTC. It encodes CASSPGTSAYEQYF.

The chain has TRBV5-1 and TRBJ2-3; the D is unclear. V gave up 4 bases and J gave up 2 bases, with 11 bases separating them. The germline V gene encodes CDR1 SGHRS and CDR2 YFSETQ. The CDR3 is 14 amino acids. The CDR3 loop reads CASSLAAITDTQYF. CDR3 DNA: TGCGCCAGCAGCCTTGCGGCGATCACAGATACGCAGTATTTT.